In this sample, the clone carrying this T cell receptor beta chain turned up once. Clones were read by immunoSEQ multiplex PCR, and TCRdb kept only the in-frame ones, dropping some. Among over 45,000 clones listed, about four fifths were seen once. V lost 5 bases to trimming and J lost 6 bases; unmatched junction nucleotides: 16. Germline V gene data show CDR1 as SGHRS and CDR2 as YFSETQ. The CDR3 consists of 16 residues. The data belong to a study of identifying expanded T cells in peripheral blood. Collection occurred without any documented infections or immune events in donors. The receptor was derived from a person between 18 and 75 years old in good health. The specimen sequenced was blood. The chain combines TRBV5-1 with TRBJ1-2; 7 bases fit TRBD1. CDR3 loop: CASSLPPGPTGNGYTF. DNA of the CDR3: TGCGCCAGCAGTCTACCCCCGGGCCCGACAGGGAATGGCTACACCTTC.